What follows are 18 T cell receptor beta chains derived from one specimen sequenced in a study of blood T cell repertoires in COVID-19. Some clones are missing from TCRdb's copy, which holds only in-frame ones; the method was immunoSEQ multiplex PCR. The sample comprises 150,000 or so clones, roughly 70% of which are singletons, and 2.5% to 3% rests with the top ten. The sample comprised peripheral blood. The receptor set was obtained from a woman of 80 years or more with acute or convalescent COVID-19.

The rearrangement joins TRBV11-2 to TRBJ2-1; D is possibly TRBD2 (7 bases). Trimming shortened V by 5 bases and J by 9 bases, and 23 bases separated the two germline ends. From germline, CDR1 is SGHAT and CDR2 FQNNGV. This CDR3 contains 16 residues. CDR3 coding DNA: TGTGCCAGCAGCCGATTTAGGCAGGGTAGGGGGGGTGAGCAGTTCTTC. Protein product: CASSRFRQGRGGEQFF. Based on the CDR3 plus reference TRBV11-2 and TRBJ2-1, the full variable domain is EAGVAQSPRYKIIEKRQSVAFWCNPISGHATLYWYQQILGQGPKLLIQFQNNGVVDDSQLPKDRFSAERLKGVDSTLKIQPAKLEDSAVYLCASSRFRQGRGGEQFFGPGTRLTVL.

The gene calls are TRBV28 and TRBJ2-1, with D possibly being TRBD2 (5 bases). V was clipped by 5 bases and J by 9 bases, with 23 bases between them. Germline V gives CDR1 MDHEN, CDR2 SYDVKM. This CDR3 is 16 amino acids long. DNA of the CDR3: TGTGCCAGCAGTCACCTAAGCGGAAGGGCACCTCTTGAGCAGTTCTTC. It specifies CASSHLSGRAPLEQFF.

The chain combines TRBV28 with TRBJ2-7; D is possibly TRBD2 (6 bases). CDR3 length equals 14 residues. CDR1 is MDHEN and CDR2 is SYDVKM in the germline V gene. The ends were cut back, 5 bases at V and 5 bases at J, with 16 bases in the middle. The CDR3 bases are TGTGCCAGCAGTCGCGCCAAGGGAGGCCACGAGCAGTACTTC. Protein sequence: CASSRAKGGHEQYF.

The chain uses TRBV18 and TRBJ1-1; D might be TRBD1 (5 bases). This CDR3 region has 13 residues. Trimming took 6 bases from V and 1 from J, leaving 9 bases between them. Looked up from germline, CDR1 is KGHSH and CDR2 is LQKENI. Written as DNA, the CDR3 is TGTGCCAGCTCGGCGACAGAGAACACTGAAGCTTTCTTT. Protein: CASSATENTEAFF. The full variable domain, completed using reference TRBV18 and TRBJ1-1, is NAGVMQNPRHLVRRRGQEARLRCSPMKGHSHVYWYRQLPEEGLKFMVYLQKENIIDESGMPKERFSAEFPKEGPSILRIQQVVRGDSAAYFCASSATENTEAFFGQGTRLTVV.

The chain uses TRBV12-5 and TRBJ2-7; TRBD2 agrees at 7 bases. Per germline, CDR1 LGHNT and CDR2 FRNRAP. J lost 2 bases, V lost 0 bases, and 7 bases had no gene match. The CDR3 has 16 amino acids. As DNA, the CDR3 is TGTGCTAGTGGTTTGGTACACCTAGCGGACCCCTACGAGCAGTACTTC. Protein product: CASGLVHLADPYEQYF.

The chain recombines TRBV11-3 with TRBJ2-5; 11 bases fit TRBD1. CDR1 SGHNT and CDR2 YENEEA come from the germline V gene. Trimming took 5 bases from V and 5 from J; bases not matched to a gene: 10. The CDR3 runs to 16 residues. CDR3 amino acids: CASSRSGTGGLETQYF. Written as DNA, the CDR3 is TGTGCCAGCAGCCGTAGCGGGACAGGGGGTCTGGAGACCCAGTACTTC.

This chain joins TRBV18 and TRBJ2-7; 10 positions agree with TRBD1. J was trimmed by 0 bases and V by 1 base; bases with no gene match: 3. This CDR3 is built from 16 residues. Germline V lookup: CDR1 KGHSH, CDR2 LQKENI. CDR3 in amino acids: CASSPQGQGNSYEQYF. The CDR3 DNA follows: TGTGCCAGCTCACCACAGGGACAGGGGAACTCCTACGAGCAGTACTTC. The full variable domain, completed using reference TRBV18 and TRBJ2-7, is NAGVMQNPRHLVRRRGQEARLRCSPMKGHSHVYWYRQLPEEGLKFMVYLQKENIIDESGMPKERFSAEFPKEGPSILRIQQVVRGDSAAYFCASSPQGQGNSYEQYFGPGTRLTVT.

The chain recombines TRBV11-2 with TRBJ1-1, with TRBD1 identical over 8 bases. There are 13 residues in the CDR3. Germline-derived CDR1 and CDR2 are SGHAT and FQNNGV. Trimming took 6 bases from V and 11 from J; bases not matched to a gene: 11. CDR3 in DNA: TGTGCCAGCAGACTTGGACAGGGTGAAAGGGCTTTCTTT. Its translation is CASRLGQGERAFF.

This clone was seen more than once but under ten times. The gene calls are TRBV5-1 and TRBJ2-2, with a possible D match to TRBD1 (6 bases). Germline loops: CDR1 SGHRS, CDR2 YFSETQ. The CDR3 contains 15 residues. V lost 5 bases to trimming and J lost 1 base, with 12 bases between them. The CDR3 DNA reads TGCGCCAGCAGGTTCTCAGGGGTGAACACCGGGGAGCTGTTTTTT. The encoded protein is CASRFSGVNTGELFF.

The V gene is TRBV6-5, the J gene TRBJ1-5, with 9 bases identical to TRBD1. Looked up from germline, CDR1 is MNHEY and CDR2 is SVGAGI. The junction had 10 bases not matched to a gene; V was cut back by 4 bases and J by 9 bases. This CDR3 has 15 residues. CDR3 in amino acids: CASSSERQGEWPQHF. Here the CDR3 DNA reads TGTGCCAGCAGTTCCGAGCGACAGGGGGAATGGCCCCAGCATTTT.

This clone was seen a handful of times. This rearrangement joins TRBV10-1 to TRBJ2-1, with 11 bases matching TRBD2. Germline V gives CDR1 WNHNN, CDR2 SYGVQD (reference sequence). After removal of 4 bases from V and 10 bases from J, the junction contained 9 bases not matched to a gene. The CDR3 loop spans 15 amino acids. DNA of the CDR3: TGCGCCAGCAGTGGTACCACTAGCGGGAGCCGGGAGCAGTTCTTC. It yields the protein CASSGTTSGSREQFF.

Only a few counts were recorded for this clone. The chain joins TRBV27 to TRBJ1-5, with D tentatively TRBD1 (6 bases). CDR3 length equals 14 residues. Trimming pared 1 base from V and 6 bases from J, leaving 10 bases between. CDR1 and CDR2 from the germline V gene are MNHEY and SMNVEV (reference sequence). Written as DNA, the CDR3 is TGTGCCAGCAGTTTATGGGGGCGAGGTCAGCCCCAGCATTTT. Translating it yields CASSLWGRGQPQHF.

Only one count was recorded for this clone. V usage is TRBV30 and J usage is TRBJ2-7, with 13 nucleotides matching TRBD2. CDR1 is GTSNPN and CDR2 is SVGIG in the germline V gene (reference sequence). The CDR3 has 15 residues. Unmatched junction bases numbered 4, after V lost 2 bases and J lost 3 bases. DNA of the CDR3: TGTGCCTGGAGTCGGACTAGCGGGAGTTTCTACGAGCAGTACTTC. Its translation is CAWSRTSGSFYEQYF. Looking up the rest from reference TRBV30 and TRBJ2-7 gives the full variable domain: SQTIHQWPATLVQPVGSPLSLECTVEGTSNPNLYWYRQAAGRGLQLLFYSVGIGQISSEVPQNLSASRPQDRQFILSSKKLLLSDSGFYLCAWSRTSGSFYEQYFGPGTRLTVT.

The chain links TRBV6-5 to TRBJ2-3; maybe TRBD2 (6 bases). CDR3 length: 13 amino acids. From germline, CDR1 is MNHEY and CDR2 SVGAGI. Between the trimmed V and J ends, which lost 6 bases and 2 bases, there was a span of 9 bases. The CDR3 here is CASRTRNTDTQYF. The CDR3 nucleotides are TGTGCCAGCAGGACTAGAAACACAGATACGCAGTATTTT.

In this sample, this clone turned up once. The chain has TRBV5-1 and TRBJ1-2; D is perhaps TRBD1 (6 bases). CDR1 SGHRS and CDR2 YFSETQ come from the germline V gene. Trimming cost V 5 bases and J 5 bases, with 10 bases left between them. CDR3 length equals 12 residues. As DNA, the CDR3 is TGCGCCAGCAGGGCAGGGGTTTATGGCTACACCTTC. Translating it yields CASRAGVYGYTF.

The J gene is TRBJ2-1, the V gene TRBV10-3; 11 positions agree with TRBD2. The CDR3 runs 14 residues. Germline V gene sequence: CDR1 ENHRY, CDR2 SYGVKD. Germline trimming cut 10 bases from V and 2 bases from J; bases unmatched to any gene: 4. The CDR3 sequence: CATGTSGTYNEQFF. Here the CDR3 DNA reads TGTGCCACCGGGACTAGCGGCACCTACAATGAGCAGTTCTTC.

This clone has just one count. The chain is built from TRBV30 and TRBJ2-7, with TRBD2 identical over 11 bases. CDR3 size: 18 residues. J lost 5 bases, V lost 1 base, and 16 bases had no gene match. Germline assignment: CDR1 GTSNPN and CDR2 SVGIG (reference sequence). The CDR3 nucleotides read TGTGCCTGGAGTGCCCCACTAGCGGGAGTGTCCAGCCGGGACGAGCAGTACTTC. Amino acid sequence: CAWSAPLAGVSSRDEQYF.

V is TRBV3-1 (or the pseudogene TRBV3-2) and J is TRBJ1-6; maybe TRBD1 (5 bases). The CDR3 spans 13 residues. The germline CDR1 and CDR2 sequences are LGHDT and YNNKEL (reference sequence). CDR3 coding DNA: TGTGCTATAAGCCGGGGGGGGAATTCACCCCTCCACTTT. Translation gives CAISRGGNSPLHF.